The 3 T cell receptor beta chains below all came from one sample that was sequenced in a study of blood T cell repertoires in COVID-19. Clones were sequenced by immunoSEQ multiplex PCR, and TCRdb holds only the in-frame ones, with some missing. The sample contains 190,000 or so clones, roughly 89% of which appear only once. Sequenced material: peripheral blood. These receptors all stem from a woman aged 18-29 years who had recovered from COVID-19.

The V call is TRBV30, the J call TRBJ1-5; a weak D match, TRBD1 (6 bases). This CDR3 spans 13 amino acids. Germline CDR1 and CDR2: GTSNPN and SVGIG (reference sequence). V lost 3 bases and J lost 4, with 10 bases in between. The CDR3 DNA is TGTGCCTGGAGCCTGGACAGTAATCAGCCCCAGCATTTT. Residues: CAWSLDSNQPQHF. Variable domain in full (rest from reference TRBV30 and TRBJ1-5): SQTIHQWPATLVQPVGSPLSLECTVEGTSNPNLYWYRQAAGRGLQLLFYSVGIGQISSEVPQNLSASRPQDRQFILSSKKLLLSDSGFYLCAWSLDSNQPQHFGDGTRLSIL.

The chain joins TRBV5-4 to TRBJ1-2; possible D gene TRBD1, 5 bases. The CDR3 covers 15 residues. Looked up from germline, CDR1 is SGHNT and CDR2 is YYREEE (reference sequence). The V end lost 3 bases, the J end lost 5 bases, and 17 bases lay between the germline ends. The CDR3 DNA follows: TGTGCCAGCAGCTCAATTAACAGGAGCCCTTATGGCTACACCTTC. It codes for CASSSINRSPYGYTF.

The chain carries TRBV9 and TRBJ2-3; 7 bases fit TRBD2. The trim removed 4 bases at V and 0 bases at J, leaving 11 bases unmatched. This CDR3 has 17 residues. Germline loops: CDR1 SGDLS, CDR2 YYNGEE. In DNA, the CDR3 is TGTGCCAGCAGCCCCCGGGGAGGGTCTCGTAGCACAGATACGCAGTATTTT. This encodes CASSPRGGSRSTDTQYF. Complete variable domain (other parts from reference TRBV9 and TRBJ2-3): DSGVTQTPKHLITATGQRVTLRCSPRSGDLSVYWYQQSLDQGLQFLIQYYNGEERAKGNILERFSAQQFPDLHSELNLSSLELGDSALYFCASSPRGGSRSTDTQYFGPGTRLTVL.